The clone carrying this T cell receptor (beta chain) was counted once. Its cognate antigen is unknown. The data are from a study of cytomegalovirus exposure and HLA in healthy donors. Whole-study findings and limits: Researchers counted 180 or so TCR beta chains as cytomegalovirus-associated. In vitro data verified three CMV-associated chains as specific for CMV antigens. Many donors shared some public TCRs, even though most TCR sequences were rare.

Sequenced by immunoSEQ multiplex PCR; TCRdb stores in-frame clones only, minus some. The table records roughly 180,000 clones, around nine tenths of them present only once. The study drew the donors from its approximately 110-subject validation cohort, separate from the 666-subject first cohort. The V gene lost 1 base and the J gene lost 2 bases, with 9 bases spanning the gap. The CDR3 has 14 amino acids. Per the germline V gene, CDR1 is LNHNV and CDR2 is YYDKDF (reference sequence). The receptor was derived from a man in his thirties or forties in good health and CMV-seropositive. The material sequenced was PBMCs. The chain combines TRBV15 with TRBJ2-7; D is ambiguous. CDR3: CATSRGDRAYEQYF. CDR3 bases: TGTGCCACCAGCAGAGGAGACCGGGCCTACGAGCAGTACTTC.